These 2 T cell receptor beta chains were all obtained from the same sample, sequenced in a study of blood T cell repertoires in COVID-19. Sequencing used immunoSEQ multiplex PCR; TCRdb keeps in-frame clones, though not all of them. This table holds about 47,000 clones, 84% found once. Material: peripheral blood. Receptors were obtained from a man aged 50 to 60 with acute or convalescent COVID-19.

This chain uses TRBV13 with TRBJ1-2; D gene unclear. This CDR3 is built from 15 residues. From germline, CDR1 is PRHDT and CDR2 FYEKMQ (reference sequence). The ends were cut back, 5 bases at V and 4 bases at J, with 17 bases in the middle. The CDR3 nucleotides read TGTGCCAGCAGCCCCGGAAGGAGGACCATCTATGGCTACACCTTC. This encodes CASSPGRRTIYGYTF. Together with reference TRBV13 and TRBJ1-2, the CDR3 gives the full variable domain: AAGVIQSPRHLIKEKRETATLKCYPIPRHDTVYWYQQGPGQDPQFLISFYEKMQSDKGSIPDRFSAQQFSDYHSELNMSSLELGDSALYFCASSPGRRTIYGYTFGSGTRLTVV.

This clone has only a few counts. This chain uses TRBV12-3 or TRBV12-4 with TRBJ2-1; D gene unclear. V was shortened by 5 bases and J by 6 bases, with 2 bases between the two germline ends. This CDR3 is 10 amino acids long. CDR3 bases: TGTGCCAGCAGTCTCAATGAGCAGTTCTTC. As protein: CASSLNEQFF.